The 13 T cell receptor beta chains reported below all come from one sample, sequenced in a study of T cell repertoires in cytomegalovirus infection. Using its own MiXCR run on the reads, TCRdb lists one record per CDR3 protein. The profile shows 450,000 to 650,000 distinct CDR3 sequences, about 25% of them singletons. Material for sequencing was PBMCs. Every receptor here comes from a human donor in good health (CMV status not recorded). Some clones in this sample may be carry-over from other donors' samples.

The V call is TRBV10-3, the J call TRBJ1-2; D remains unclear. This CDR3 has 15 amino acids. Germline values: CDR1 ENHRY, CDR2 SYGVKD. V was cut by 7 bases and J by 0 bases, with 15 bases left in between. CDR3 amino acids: CAINREREANYGYTF. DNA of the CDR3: TGTGCCATCAACCGGGAAAGGGAAGCTAACTATGGCTACACCTTC.

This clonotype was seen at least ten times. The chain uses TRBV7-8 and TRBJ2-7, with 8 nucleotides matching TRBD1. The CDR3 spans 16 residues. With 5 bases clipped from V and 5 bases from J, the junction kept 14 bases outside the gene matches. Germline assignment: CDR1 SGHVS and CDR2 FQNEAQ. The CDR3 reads CASSKQTGVGIDEQYF. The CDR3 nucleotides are TGTGCCAGCAGCAAGCAGACAGGGGTTGGTATCGACGAGCAGTACTTC.

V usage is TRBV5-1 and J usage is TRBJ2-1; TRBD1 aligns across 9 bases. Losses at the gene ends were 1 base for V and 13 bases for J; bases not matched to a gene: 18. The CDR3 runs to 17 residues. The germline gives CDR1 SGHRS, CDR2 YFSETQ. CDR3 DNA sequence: TGCGCCAGCAGCTTGCAAATCGGACAGGGGCATTTAGGGTATCAGTTCTTC. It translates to CASSLQIGQGHLGYQFF.

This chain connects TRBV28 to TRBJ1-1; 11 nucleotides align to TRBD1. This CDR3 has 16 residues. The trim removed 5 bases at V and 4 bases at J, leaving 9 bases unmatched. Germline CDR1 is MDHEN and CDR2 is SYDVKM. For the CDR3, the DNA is TGTGCCAGCAGTCCCTCCCCGGGACAGGGGGGCACTGAAGCTTTCTTT. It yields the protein CASSPSPGQGGTEAFF.

The CDR3, as DNA: TGTGCCAGCAGCTCCGCGACTAGCGGGAAGGTCGATGAGCAGTTCTTC. Its translation is CASSSATSGKVDEQFF. The chain joins TRBV7-1 to TRBJ2-1; TRBD2 agrees at 11 bases. TRBV7-1 is an open reading frame whose function is uncertain. V shed 3 bases, J shed 8 bases, and the junction held 9 bases outside the gene matches. This CDR3 comprises 16 residues.

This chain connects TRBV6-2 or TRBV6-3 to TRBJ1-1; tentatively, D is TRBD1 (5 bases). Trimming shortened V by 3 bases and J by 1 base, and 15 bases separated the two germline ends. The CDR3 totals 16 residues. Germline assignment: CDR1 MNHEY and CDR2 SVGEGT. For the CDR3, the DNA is TGTGCCAGCAGTTATTTTTATGGGACGGCGAACACTGAAGCTTTCTTT. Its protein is CASSYFYGTANTEAFF.

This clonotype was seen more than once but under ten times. The CDR3 DNA reads TGTGCCAGCACTCCCCTCGGCGTTTCGAACACCGGGGAGCTGTTTTTT. Residues: CASTPLGVSNTGELFF. The chain recombines TRBV2 with TRBJ2-2; D call uncertain. Per the germline V gene, CDR1 is SNHLY and CDR2 is FYNNEI. V lost 7 bases to trimming and J lost 0 bases, with 15 bases between them. CDR3 length: 16 residues. Based on the CDR3 plus reference TRBV2 and TRBJ2-2, the full variable domain is EPEVTQTPSHQVTQMGQEVILRCVPISNHLYFYWYRQILGQKVEFLVSFYNNEISEKSEIFDDQFSVERPDGSNFTLKIRSTKLEDSAMYFCASTPLGVSNTGELFFGEGSRLTVL.

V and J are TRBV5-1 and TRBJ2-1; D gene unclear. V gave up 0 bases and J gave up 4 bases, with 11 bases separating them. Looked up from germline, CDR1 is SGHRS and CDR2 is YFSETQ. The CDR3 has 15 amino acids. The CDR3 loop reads CASSLAPAPYNEQFF. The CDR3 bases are TGCGCCAGCAGCTTGGCCCCAGCCCCATACAATGAGCAGTTCTTC.

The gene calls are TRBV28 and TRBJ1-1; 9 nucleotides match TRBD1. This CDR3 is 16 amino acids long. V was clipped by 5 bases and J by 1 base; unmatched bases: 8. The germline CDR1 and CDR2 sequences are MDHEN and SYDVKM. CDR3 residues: CASSPQPGQGNTEAFF. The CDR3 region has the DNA TGTGCCAGCAGTCCACAACCGGGACAGGGGAACACTGAAGCTTTCTTT.

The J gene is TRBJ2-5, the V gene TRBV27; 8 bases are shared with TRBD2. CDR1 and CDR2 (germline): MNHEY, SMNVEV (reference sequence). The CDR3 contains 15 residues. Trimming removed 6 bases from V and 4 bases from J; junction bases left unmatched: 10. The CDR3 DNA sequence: TGTGCCAGCAGCCTGGGGCGGGGGGCAGTAGAGACCCAGTACTTC. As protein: CASSLGRGAVETQYF.

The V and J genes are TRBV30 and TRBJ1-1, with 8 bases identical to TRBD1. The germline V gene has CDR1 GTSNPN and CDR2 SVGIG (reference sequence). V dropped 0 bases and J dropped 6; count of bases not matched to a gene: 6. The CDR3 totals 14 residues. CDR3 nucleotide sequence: TGTGCCTGGAGTGTTGGGCAGGGGGCATCTGAAGCTTTCTTT. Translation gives CAWSVGQGASEAFF. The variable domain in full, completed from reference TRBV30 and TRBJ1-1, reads SQTIHQWPATLVQPVGSPLSLECTVEGTSNPNLYWYRQAAGRGLQLLFYSVGIGQISSEVPQNLSASRPQDRQFILSSKKLLLSDSGFYLCAWSVGQGASEAFFGQGTRLTVV.

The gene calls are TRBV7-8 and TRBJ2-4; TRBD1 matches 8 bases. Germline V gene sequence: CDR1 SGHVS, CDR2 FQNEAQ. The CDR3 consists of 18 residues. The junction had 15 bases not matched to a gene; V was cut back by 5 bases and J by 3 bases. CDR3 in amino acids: CASSPNFGTGSVKNIQYF. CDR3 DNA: TGTGCCAGCAGCCCGAATTTTGGGACAGGCTCGGTCAAAAACATTCAGTACTTC.

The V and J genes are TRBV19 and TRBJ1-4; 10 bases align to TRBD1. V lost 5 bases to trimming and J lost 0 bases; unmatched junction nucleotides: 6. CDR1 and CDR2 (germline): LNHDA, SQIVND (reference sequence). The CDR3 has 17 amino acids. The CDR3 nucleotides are TGTGCCAGTAGTTCCGGACAGGGGGTAACAACTAATGAAAAACTGTTTTTT. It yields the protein CASSSGQGVTTNEKLFF.